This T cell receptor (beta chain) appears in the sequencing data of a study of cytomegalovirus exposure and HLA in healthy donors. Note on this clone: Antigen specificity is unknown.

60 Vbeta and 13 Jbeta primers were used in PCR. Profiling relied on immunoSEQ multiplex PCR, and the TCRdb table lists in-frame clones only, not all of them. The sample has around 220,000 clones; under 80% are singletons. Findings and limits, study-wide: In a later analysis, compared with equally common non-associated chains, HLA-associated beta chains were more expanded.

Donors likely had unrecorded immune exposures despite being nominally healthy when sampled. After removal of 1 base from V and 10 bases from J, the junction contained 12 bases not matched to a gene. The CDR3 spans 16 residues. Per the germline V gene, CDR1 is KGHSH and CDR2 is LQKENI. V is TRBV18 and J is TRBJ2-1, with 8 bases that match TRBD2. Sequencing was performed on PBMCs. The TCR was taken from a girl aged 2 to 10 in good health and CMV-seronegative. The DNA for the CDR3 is TGTGCCAGCTCACCACGGGTTAGCGGGGCCACCCGGGAGCAGTTCTTC. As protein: CASSPRVSGATREQFF.